The 27 T cell receptor beta chains listed next were all sequenced from one sample in a study of beta chain features in type 1 diabetes. Expressed TCRB transcripts were sequenced, since all the RNA that had been isolated was reverse transcribed. TCRdb's table, derived via immunoSEQ multiplex PCR, lists solely in-frame clones and lacks some. The profile shows roughly 310,000 clones, approximately 9.9% of them singletons. Sequencing was performed on naive CD4+ T cells from blood. The receptors were sampled from a woman aged 25 to 39 in good health.

There are a few counts of this clone. The genes are TRBV28 and TRBJ2-1; 12 nucleotides agree with TRBD2. CDR1 MDHEN and CDR2 SYDVKM come from the germline V gene. The V segment lost 3 bases and the J segment 1 base; nucleotides outside the gene matches: 10. CDR3 size: 19 residues. CDR3 DNA: TGTGCCAGCAGTTTTCCTGTGACTAGCGGGAGTTTTTCCTACAATGAGCAGTTCTTC. This codes for CASSFPVTSGSFSYNEQFF.

The V gene is TRBV19, the J gene TRBJ2-2; 7 bases fit TRBD2. With 7 bases clipped from V and 1 base from J, the junction kept 6 bases outside the gene matches. The CDR3 has 15 amino acids. Germline CDR1 is LNHDA and CDR2 is SQIVND (reference sequence). CDR3 coding DNA: TGTGCCAGTAAGACAGCTAGCGGGAACACCGGGGAGCTGTTTTTT. Translated, it gives CASKTASGNTGELFF.

There are a few counts of this clone. This CDR3 is CASSALAGVADTQYF. The CDR3 DNA is TGTGCCAGCAGCGCTCTAGCGGGAGTGGCAGATACGCAGTATTTT. The chain links TRBV28 to TRBJ2-3; 10 bases line up with TRBD2. V shed 6 bases, J shed 4 bases, and the junction held 7 bases outside the gene matches. Germline assignment: CDR1 MDHEN and CDR2 SYDVKM. CDR3 length: 15 amino acids.

This chain joins TRBV19 and TRBJ2-1; 9 bases are a match to TRBD2. CDR1 and CDR2 from the germline V gene are LNHDA and SQIVND (reference sequence). J lost 8 bases, V lost 7 bases, and 15 bases had no gene match. CDR3 length: 16 amino acids. The CDR3 region is CASTKRGLADGDEQFF. The CDR3 coding sequence is TGTGCCAGTACCAAAAGGGGACTAGCTGATGGTGATGAGCAGTTCTTC. Full variable domain (rest looked up from reference TRBV19 and TRBJ2-1): DGGITQSPKYLFRKEGQNVTLSCEQNLNHDAMYWYRQDPGQGLRLIYYSQIVNDFQKGDIAEGYSVSREKKESFPLTVTSAQKNPTAFYLCASTKRGLADGDEQFFGPGTRLTVL.

In its sample, this clone was seen a few times. The rearrangement joins TRBV30 to TRBJ2-5; 8 bases line up with TRBD2. V was pared by 5 bases and J by 5 bases, with 7 bases of the junction left unmatched. The length of the CDR3 is 13 residues. Germline CDR1 and CDR2: GTSNPN and SVGIG (reference sequence). CDR3: CAWAGGPRETQYF. CDR3 in DNA: TGTGCCTGGGCGGGGGGCCCTCGGGAGACCCAGTACTTC. Full variable domain (outside the CDR3, taken from reference TRBV30 and TRBJ2-5): SQTIHQWPATLVQPVGSPLSLECTVEGTSNPNLYWYRQAAGRGLQLLFYSVGIGQISSEVPQNLSASRPQDRQFILSSKKLLLSDSGFYLCAWAGGPRETQYFGPGTRLLVL.

This clone was detected ten times or more. V usage is TRBV4-3 and J usage is TRBJ2-6, with D possibly being TRBD1 (6 bases). The CDR3 totals 16 residues. In germline, CDR1 is LGHNA, CDR2 YSLEER. V dropped 3 bases and J dropped 0 bases, with 9 bases sitting between them. Here the CDR3 reads CASSQDSTSGANVLTF. CDR3 sequence (DNA): TGCGCCAGCAGCCAGGACAGCACCTCTGGGGCCAACGTCCTGACTTTC.

The chain uses TRBV9 and TRBJ1-2; 9 bases fit TRBD1. V trimming: 0 bases; J trimming: 6 bases; junction bases outside the gene matches: 12. Germline V gives CDR1 SGDLS, CDR2 YYNGEE. The CDR3 runs 17 residues. In DNA form, the CDR3 reads TGTGCCAGCAGCGTAGATCCCGCAGGACAGGGGTTCCATGGCTACACCTTC. Its protein is CASSVDPAGQGFHGYTF.

The J gene is TRBJ2-1, the V gene TRBV10-3, with D possibly being TRBD2 (6 bases). V was shortened by 6 bases and J by 5 bases, with 17 bases between the two germline ends. CDR3 length equals 15 residues. The germline V gene has CDR1 ENHRY and CDR2 SYGVKD. CDR3 in DNA: TGTGCCATCAGGAGGGAGGTTATAGTCAACAATGAGCAGTTCTTC. It translates to CAIRREVIVNNEQFF.

This clone was observed a few times. V is TRBV27 and J is TRBJ2-3; possibly TRBD2 for D (7 bases). Trimming stripped 0 bases from V and 6 bases from J, with 13 bases between. Germline loops: CDR1 MNHEY, CDR2 SMNVEV (reference sequence). CDR3 length: 15 amino acids. The CDR3 is CASSLSGGGPDTQYF. CDR3 nucleotide sequence: TGTGCCAGCAGTTTATCAGGGGGAGGGCCGGATACGCAGTATTTT.

J is TRBJ1-2 and V is TRBV2; no reliable D call. Germline-derived CDR1 and CDR2 are SNHLY and FYNNEI. The V gene lost 8 bases and the J gene lost 2 bases, with 12 bases spanning the gap. CDR3 size: 13 residues. CDR3 loop: CASSLWRNYGYTF. The CDR3 region has the DNA TGTGCCAGCTCCCTCTGGAGGAACTATGGCTACACCTTC.

This clone has a handful of counts. The rearrangement links TRBV19 to TRBJ1-1; D is perhaps TRBD1 (5 bases). The CDR3 is 15 amino acids. V lost 3 bases to trimming and J lost 8 bases, with 19 bases between them. The germline V gene has CDR1 LNHDA and CDR2 SQIVND (reference sequence). The CDR3 region is CASSMGSTGGSEAFF. The CDR3 bases are TGTGCCAGTAGTATGGGAAGTACGGGGGGATCGGAAGCTTTCTTT.

This clone has only a few counts. The chain couples TRBV6-4 to TRBJ2-1; 7 bases are a match to TRBD2. V lost 3 bases, J lost 4 bases, and 0 bases stayed unmatched. The CDR3 contains 13 residues. Germline CDR1 is MRHNA and CDR2 is SNTAGT. The CDR3 reads CASSEGGYNEQFF. CDR3 DNA: TGTGCCAGCAGTGAGGGGGGGTACAATGAGCAGTTCTTC.

J is TRBJ2-7 and V is TRBV5-6; 9 bases map to TRBD1. CDR3 length equals 15 residues. Germline V gene lookup returns CDR1 SGHDT and CDR2 YYEEEE. The V gene end was trimmed by 2 bases and the J gene end by 4 bases; junction bases not matched to a gene: 7. CDR3 sequence reads: CASSFRDRVRYEQYF. The DNA for the CDR3 is TGTGCCAGCAGCTTCCGGGACAGGGTCCGGTACGAGCAGTACTTC.

The sample holds a few counts of this clone. The CDR3 coding sequence is TGTGCCAGCAGTTTAATTAGCGGGGCCTACAATGAGCAGTTCTTC. Translation gives CASSLISGAYNEQFF. V and J are TRBV28 and TRBJ2-1; 8 positions match TRBD2. The V and J ends lost 2 bases and 2 bases, in that order; junction bases with no gene match: 2. CDR3 length: 15 amino acids. CDR1 and CDR2 from the germline V gene are MDHEN and SYDVKM.

This CDR3 reads CAWSRGGTYNEQFF. The CDR3 bases are TGTGCCTGGAGTCGCGGGGGCACCTACAATGAGCAGTTCTTC. This chain links TRBV30 with TRBJ2-1, with D perhaps TRBD2 (7 bases). Germline V lookup: CDR1 GTSNPN, CDR2 SVGIG (reference sequence). This CDR3 region has 14 residues. V was clipped by 2 bases and J by 2 bases, with 10 bases between them. Combining the CDR3 with reference TRBV30 and TRBJ2-1 gives the whole variable domain SQTIHQWPATLVQPVGSPLSLECTVEGTSNPNLYWYRQAAGRGLQLLFYSVGIGQISSEVPQNLSASRPQDRQFILSSKKLLLSDSGFYLCAWSRGGTYNEQFFGPGTRLTVL.

This clone was recorded a few times. The genes are TRBV11-1 and TRBJ2-1; 10 bases are a match to TRBD2. The CDR3 totals 15 residues. The V and J ends lost 1 base and 7 bases, in that order; junction bases with no gene match: 4. Per the germline V gene, CDR1 is SGHAT and CDR2 is FQDESV (reference sequence). The DNA of the CDR3 is TGTGCCAGCAGCTTAGTAGCGGGAGGTAGGAATGAGCAGTTCTTC. Amino acid sequence: CASSLVAGGRNEQFF.

This clone has at least ten counts. This rearrangement joins TRBV4-3 to TRBJ2-1; 15 bases match TRBD2. Germline CDR1 and CDR2: LGHNA and YSLEER. The CDR3 has 15 amino acids. The V segment lost 3 bases and the J segment 7 bases; nucleotides outside the gene matches: 1. The CDR3 DNA sequence: TGCGCCAGCAGCCATGGGACTAGCGGGAGGAATGAGCAGTTCTTC. This sequence encodes CASSHGTSGRNEQFF.

This clone was detected only a few times. This sequence joins TRBV7-9 and TRBJ2-7, with 7 bases identical to TRBD1. CDR3 length: 16 amino acids. The germline V gene has CDR1 SEHNR and CDR2 FQNEAQ (reference sequence). V was clipped by 1 base and J by 2 bases; unmatched bases: 8. The CDR3 DNA follows: TGTGCCAGCAGCTTAGAGGGTATGGGACAGCCCTACGAGCAGTACTTC. This gives the protein CASSLEGMGQPYEQYF.

Only a few counts were recorded for this clone. CDR3 sequence: CASSLASGSEQFF. The CDR3 nucleotides read TGCGCCAGCAGCTTGGCTAGCGGGAGTGAGCAGTTCTTC. V usage is TRBV5-1 and J usage is TRBJ2-1; 10 bases line up with TRBD2. CDR1 and CDR2 (germline): SGHRS, YFSETQ. CDR3 size: 13 residues. V lost 0 bases to trimming and J lost 9 bases; unmatched junction nucleotides: 0.

This clone was found a few times. The V and J genes are TRBV5-4 and TRBJ2-7; TRBD2 matches at 7 bases. V lost 4 bases to trimming and J lost 6 bases; unmatched junction nucleotides: 7. The CDR3 contains 13 residues. In germline, CDR1 is SGHNT, CDR2 YYREEE (reference sequence). CDR3 protein: CASSHGLVSEQYF. CDR3 DNA sequence: TGTGCCAGCAGCCACGGACTAGTATCCGAGCAGTACTTC.

The J gene is TRBJ2-5, the V gene TRBV19, with D possibly TRBD1 on 5 matching bases. Trimming removed 5 bases at V and 0 bases at J, with 10 bases between. From germline, CDR1 is LNHDA and CDR2 SQIVND (reference sequence). The CDR3 is made up of 14 amino acids. CDR3 in DNA: TGTGCCAGTAGTCACCGGACATACCAAGAGACCCAGTACTTC. It translates to CASSHRTYQETQYF.

This clone has only a few counts. The J gene is TRBJ2-3, the V gene TRBV19; the D gene is possibly TRBD1 (5 bases). There are 15 residues in the CDR3. CDR1 and CDR2 from the germline V gene are LNHDA and SQIVND (reference sequence). Trimming pared 7 bases from V and 2 bases from J, leaving 16 bases between. CDR3 DNA: TGTGCCAGTACCCCGATTGGGGCTATCACAGATACGCAGTATTTT. Translating gives CASTPIGAITDTQYF. The whole variable domain, remainder taken from reference TRBV19 and TRBJ2-3, is DGGITQSPKYLFRKEGQNVTLSCEQNLNHDAMYWYRQDPGQGLRLIYYSQIVNDFQKGDIAEGYSVSREKKESFPLTVTSAQKNPTAFYLCASTPIGAITDTQYFGPGTRLTVL.

This clone was counted between two and nine times. The J gene is TRBJ1-2, the V gene TRBV19; D is undetermined. The CDR3 consists of 15 residues. CDR1 and CDR2 from the germline V gene are LNHDA and SQIVND (reference sequence). V shed 8 bases and J shed 7 bases, with 23 bases lying between them. CDR3 residues: CASAMAGAVLGGYTF. The CDR3 bases are TGTGCCAGTGCCATGGCAGGAGCGGTGCTCGGTGGCTACACCTTC.

This clone was observed a handful of times. This chain links TRBV28 with TRBJ2-7; a weak D match, TRBD1 (6 bases). Trimming removed 11 bases at V and 0 bases at J, with 20 bases between. The germline gives CDR1 MDHEN, CDR2 SYDVKM. CDR3 length: 15 residues. The DNA for the CDR3 is TGTGCCCTCAGTATAAGGACAGTACGCTCCTACGAGCAGTACTTC. It encodes CALSIRTVRSYEQYF.

This clone was seen more than once but under ten times. V usage is TRBV4-2 and J usage is TRBJ2-7, with TRBD2 matching 7 bases. The V and J ends lost 7 bases and 7 bases, in that order; junction bases with no gene match: 13. This CDR3 contains 14 residues. Germline V gene data show CDR1 as LGHNA and CDR2 as YNFKEQ. This CDR3 is CASKAGDPSGEQYF. CDR3 in DNA: TGTGCCAGCAAGGCGGGAGACCCCTCGGGGGAGCAGTACTTC.

This clone was detected a few times. The chain uses TRBV29-1 and TRBJ2-7; 11 nucleotides match TRBD2. The CDR3 covers 15 residues. The J segment lost 7 bases and the V segment lost 2 bases, leaving 10 bases of the junction unmatched. Germline V gene data show CDR1 as SQVTM and CDR2 as ANQGSEA. The CDR3 nucleotides read TGCAGCGTTGAATCTACTAGCGGGAGAAATAAAGAGCAGTACTTC. It encodes CSVESTSGRNKEQYF.

This chain joins TRBV9 and TRBJ2-3; 11 bases align to TRBD2. J gave up 5 bases and V 0 bases, and 11 bases lay outside the gene matches. From germline, CDR1 is SGDLS and CDR2 YYNGEE. CDR3 length: 18 residues. The DNA of the CDR3 is TGTGCCAGCAGCGTAGAGCCTCTAGCGGGAGGCGGGGGAGATACGCAGTATTTT. This gives the protein CASSVEPLAGGGGDTQYF.